This T cell receptor (beta chain) was sequenced in a study of identical twins. Study-level results: Models underestimated out-of-frame TCR alpha sharing in monozygotic twins. The presence of invariant MAIT and iNKT cells could partly confound analyses of zero-insertion sequences. Insertions ran lower in abundant cord blood beta clonotypes, though not in memory repertoires.

This clonotype was recorded a few times. Its specificity is unknown. V dropped 2 bases and J dropped 7 bases, with 12 bases sitting between them. The CDR3 runs 15 residues. From germline, CDR1 is MNHEY and CDR2 SVGAGI. In TCRdb, the 5' RACE reads were re-called with MiXCR into one record per CDR3 protein. The sample consists of around 500,000 distinct CDR3 sequences, 13% to 15% of them appearing once. This same sample was also taken into another study, of yellow fever vaccine responses in identical twins.

Sequencing input: CD4+ T cells sorted from blood. This clonotype originated in a woman in her late teens or twenties in good health. The rearrangement joins TRBV6-5 to TRBJ1-6; D is possibly TRBD1 (5 bases). The CDR3 reads CASSYGQGWNSPLHF. In nucleotides, the CDR3 is TGTGCCAGCAGTTACGGGCAGGGTTGGAATTCACCCCTCCACTTT.